This T cell receptor beta chain was identified during a study of blood T cell repertoires in COVID-19. In the study overall: Collection of acute and convalescent COVID-19 samples took place in the United States, Italy and Spain. T cells, B-cell-depleted T cells, or PBMCs supplied cDNA or gDNA.

Those who participated ranged in age from about 18 to 89 years and resided in 20 to 25 US areas. Each participant's cohort was designated according to participant-reported clinical history. Using immunoSEQ multiplex PCR, the repertoire was profiled, and TCRdb retains in-frame clones only, with some absent. The profile shows about 190,000 clones, about 80% of them singletons. This CDR3 region has 18 residues. CDR1 is SGHVS and CDR2 is FNYEAQ in the germline V gene. Germline trimming cut 1 base from V and 0 bases from J; bases unmatched to any gene: 12. The TCR comes from a woman aged 55-69 years with acute COVID-19. The specimen sequenced was PBMCs or T cells enriched from blood (not recorded which). The V gene is TRBV7-6, the J gene TRBJ2-7, with 7 bases lining up with TRBD1. The chain's CDR3 is CASSLEVPRTGGSYEQYF. In DNA form, the CDR3 reads TGTGCCAGCAGCTTAGAAGTCCCGCGGACAGGTGGCTCCTACGAGCAGTACTTC.